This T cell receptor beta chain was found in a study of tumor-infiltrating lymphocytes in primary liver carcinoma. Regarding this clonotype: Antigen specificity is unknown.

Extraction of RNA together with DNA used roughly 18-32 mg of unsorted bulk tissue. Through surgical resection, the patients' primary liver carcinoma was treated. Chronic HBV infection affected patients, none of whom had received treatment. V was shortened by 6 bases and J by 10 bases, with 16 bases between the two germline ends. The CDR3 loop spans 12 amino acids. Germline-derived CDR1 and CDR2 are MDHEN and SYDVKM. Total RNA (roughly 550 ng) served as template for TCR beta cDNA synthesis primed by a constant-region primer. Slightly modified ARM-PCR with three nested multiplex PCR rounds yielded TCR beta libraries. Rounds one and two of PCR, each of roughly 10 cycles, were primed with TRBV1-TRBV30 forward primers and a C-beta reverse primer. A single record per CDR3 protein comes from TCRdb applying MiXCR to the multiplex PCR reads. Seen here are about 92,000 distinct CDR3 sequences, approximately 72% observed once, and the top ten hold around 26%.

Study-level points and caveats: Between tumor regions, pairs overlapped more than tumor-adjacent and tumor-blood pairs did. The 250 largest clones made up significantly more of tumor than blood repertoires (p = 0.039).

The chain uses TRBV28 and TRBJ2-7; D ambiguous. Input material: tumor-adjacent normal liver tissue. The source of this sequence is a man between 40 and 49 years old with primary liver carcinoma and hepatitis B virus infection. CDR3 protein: CASSLMFGDQYF. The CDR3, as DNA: TGTGCCAGCAGCCTAATGTTCGGAGACCAGTACTTC.